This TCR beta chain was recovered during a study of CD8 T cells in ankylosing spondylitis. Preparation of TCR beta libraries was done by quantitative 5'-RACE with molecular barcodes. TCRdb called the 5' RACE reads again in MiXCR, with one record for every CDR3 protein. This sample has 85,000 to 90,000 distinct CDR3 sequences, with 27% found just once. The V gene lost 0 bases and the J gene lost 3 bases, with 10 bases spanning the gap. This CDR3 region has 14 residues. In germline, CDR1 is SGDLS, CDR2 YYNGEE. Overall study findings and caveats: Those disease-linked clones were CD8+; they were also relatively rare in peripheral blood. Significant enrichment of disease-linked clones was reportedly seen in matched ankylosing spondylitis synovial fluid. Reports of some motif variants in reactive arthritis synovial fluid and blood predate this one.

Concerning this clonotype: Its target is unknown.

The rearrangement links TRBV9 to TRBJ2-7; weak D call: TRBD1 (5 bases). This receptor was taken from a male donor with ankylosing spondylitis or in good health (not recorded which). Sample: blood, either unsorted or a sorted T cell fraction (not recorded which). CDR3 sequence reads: CASSVASDSYEQYF. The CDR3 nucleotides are TGTGCCAGCAGCGTAGCGTCTGACAGCTACGAGCAGTACTTC.